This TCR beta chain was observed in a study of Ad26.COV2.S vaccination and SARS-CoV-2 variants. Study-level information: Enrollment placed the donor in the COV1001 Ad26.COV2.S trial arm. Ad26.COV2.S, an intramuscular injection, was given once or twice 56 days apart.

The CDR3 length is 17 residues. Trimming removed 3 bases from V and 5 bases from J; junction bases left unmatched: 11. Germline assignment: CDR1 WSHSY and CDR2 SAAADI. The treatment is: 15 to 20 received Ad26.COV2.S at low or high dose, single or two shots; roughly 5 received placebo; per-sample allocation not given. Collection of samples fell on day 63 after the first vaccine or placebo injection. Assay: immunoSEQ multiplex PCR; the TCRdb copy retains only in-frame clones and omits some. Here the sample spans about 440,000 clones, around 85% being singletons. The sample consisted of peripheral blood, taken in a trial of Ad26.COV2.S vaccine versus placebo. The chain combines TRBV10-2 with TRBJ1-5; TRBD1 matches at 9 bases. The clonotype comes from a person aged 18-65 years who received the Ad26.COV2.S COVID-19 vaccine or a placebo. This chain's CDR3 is CASSESRTGARDQPQHF. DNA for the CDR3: TGCGCCAGCAGTGAATCTCGGACAGGGGCAAGGGATCAGCCCCAGCATTTT.